Below, 21 T cell receptor beta chains from the same sample are listed, as sequenced in a study of beta chain features in type 1 diabetes. Expressed TCRB transcripts were sequenced after all isolated RNA was converted to cDNA. Only in-frame clones appear in the TCRdb table, and some are missing; sequencing was by immunoSEQ multiplex PCR. The sample shows some 500,000 clones, 10% to 12% of them seen only once. Material: naive CD4+ T cells from blood. These receptor sequences come from a young woman in good health.

Only a few counts were recorded for this clone. The chain has TRBV18 and TRBJ1-2; weak D call: TRBD1 (5 bases). The ends were cut back, 3 bases at V and 5 bases at J, with 13 bases in the middle. The CDR3 covers 14 residues. Germline loops: CDR1 KGHSH, CDR2 LQKENI. As DNA, the CDR3 is TGTGCCAGCTCACCGGCAGCCCCAGGGTATGGCTACACCTTC. Amino acid sequence: CASSPAAPGYGYTF.

J is TRBJ2-4 and V is TRBV6-1, with a tentative D call TRBD2 (6 bases). The CDR3 is 13 residues long. Germline loops: CDR1 MNHNS, CDR2 SASEGT. V lost 7 bases and J lost 8, with 15 bases in between. The CDR3, as DNA: TGTGCCAGCAACCGGGACTCGGGGGACATTCAGTACTTC. Amino acids: CASNRDSGDIQYF.

The chain has TRBV30 and TRBJ1-5; D call uncertain. Trimming removed 2 bases at V and 2 bases at J, with 7 bases between. Germline V CDR1 and CDR2: GTSNPN, SVGIG (reference sequence). CDR3 length: 13 residues. The CDR3 reads CAWSTRGNQPQHF. CDR3 DNA sequence: TGTGCCTGGAGTACTAGGGGCAATCAGCCCCAGCATTTT.

The chain joins TRBV6-5 to TRBJ2-3; D is uncertain. The CDR3 is 12 amino acids. Germline V gene sequence: CDR1 MNHEY, CDR2 SVGAGI. The ends were cut back, 5 bases at V and 0 bases at J, with 3 bases in the middle. CDR3 in amino acids: CASSDSTDTQYF. CDR3 bases: TGTGCCAGCAGTGATAGCACAGATACGCAGTATTTT.

This clone was counted only a few times. The chain combines TRBV7-9 with TRBJ2-5; D possibly uses TRBD1 or TRBD2 (5 bases each). The CDR3 extends over 15 amino acids. The germline gives CDR1 SEHNR, CDR2 FQNEAQ (reference sequence). With 0 bases removed from V and 1 base from J, the gap between germline ends came to 9 bases. The CDR3 region is CASSLAAGSQETQYF. Here the CDR3 DNA reads TGTGCCAGCAGCTTAGCCGCAGGGAGCCAAGAGACCCAGTACTTC. Variable domain in full (rest from reference TRBV7-9 and TRBJ2-5): DTGVSQNPRHKITKRGQNVTFRCDPISEHNRLYWYRQTLGQGPEFLTYFQNEAQLEKSRLLSDRFSAERPKGSFSTLEIQRTEQGDSAMYLCASSLAAGSQETQYFGPGTRLLVL.

The chain recombines TRBV10-3 with TRBJ1-1; D is undetermined. V lost 0 bases, J lost 11 bases, and 16 bases lay in between. The CDR3 is 14 residues long. The germline gives CDR1 ENHRY, CDR2 SYGVKD. CDR3 nucleotide sequence: TGTGCCATCAGTGAGTCCCCAGAACAAAAACGGGCTTTCTTT. Translating it yields CAISESPEQKRAFF.

The chain couples TRBV7-9 to TRBJ2-3; unclear D gene. The V and J ends lost 5 bases and 4 bases respectively, with 19 bases between them. The CDR3 runs 16 residues. The germline CDR1 and CDR2 sequences are SEHNR and FQNEAQ (reference sequence). This CDR3 reads CASSPSSLRIADTQYF. The CDR3 DNA sequence: TGTGCCAGCAGCCCGTCCTCGCTCCGGATCGCAGATACGCAGTATTTT.

This clone was seen only a few times. V is TRBV4-3 and J is TRBJ2-7; D is possibly TRBD2 (5 bases). V dropped 2 bases and J dropped 3 bases, with 14 bases sitting between them. Germline CDR1 LGHNA, CDR2 YSLEER. The CDR3 length is 15 residues. This CDR3 reads CASSQRWEKVYEQYF. In nucleotides, the CDR3 is TGCGCCAGCAGCCAACGGTGGGAGAAGGTCTACGAGCAGTACTTC.

This clone showed up many times. The rearrangement links TRBV7-2 to TRBJ2-6; D is unresolved. Germline V lookup: CDR1 SGHTA, CDR2 FQGNSA. Trimming took 5 bases from V and 8 from J, leaving 7 bases between them. The CDR3 is 12 amino acids. The CDR3 DNA sequence: TGTGCCAGCAGCCGGGTAACCAACGTCCTGACTTTC. This codes for CASSRVTNVLTF.

This clone was counted only a few times. The gene calls are TRBV9 and TRBJ2-3; 7 bases map to TRBD2. Germline CDR1 and CDR2: SGDLS and YYNGEE. J lost 9 bases, V lost 3 bases, and 7 bases had no gene match. The CDR3 runs to 13 residues. CDR3 in amino acids: CASSAQSAGTQYF. CDR3 coding DNA: TGTGCCAGCAGCGCCCAATCAGCGGGAACGCAGTATTTT.

The chain couples TRBV4-3 to TRBJ2-7; 7 bases line up with TRBD1. Germline CDR1 is LGHNA and CDR2 is YSLEER. The CDR3 is 14 amino acids. Unmatched junction bases numbered 6, after V lost 4 bases and J lost 3 bases. CDR3 nucleotide sequence: TGCGCCAGCAGCCTCCGATCAGGGGGCTACGAGCAGTACTTC. This translates into CASSLRSGGYEQYF.

The gene calls are TRBV7-6 and TRBJ1-2; D gene uncertain. V was pared by 1 base and J by 2 bases, with 8 bases between. Germline CDR1 reads SGHVS; CDR2 reads FNYEAQ. CDR3 length: 14 amino acids. Written as DNA, the CDR3 is TGTGCCAGCAGCTTAGGTCCGGTGAACTATGGCTACACCTTC. This encodes CASSLGPVNYGYTF.

A few counts support this clone. This sample includes further DNA sequences coding for the same CDR3. The V call is TRBV9, the J call TRBJ2-1; TRBD1 is a possible D gene (6 bases). CDR1 is SGDLS, CDR2 YYNGEE, per germline. The CDR3 consists of 13 residues. V shed 0 bases and J shed 7 bases, with 8 bases lying between them. This CDR3 reads CASSVARGNEQFF. The CDR3 DNA follows: TGTGCCAGCAGCGTAGCCAGGGGAAATGAGCAGTTCTTC.

This clone occurred a few times. V is TRBV7-2 and J is TRBJ2-7, with TRBD2 matching over 11 bases. This CDR3 has 19 amino acids. Germline loops: CDR1 SGHTA, CDR2 FQGNSA. J was trimmed by 2 bases and V by 2 bases; bases with no gene match: 14. DNA for the CDR3: TGTGCCAGCAGCTTAATGCCGCCTAGCGGGAGGCTCTCCCCCTACGAGCAGTACTTC. Protein sequence: CASSLMPPSGRLSPYEQYF.

The chain combines TRBV2 with TRBJ2-3; D gene ambiguous. CDR3 length: 16 residues. V dropped 1 base and J dropped 2 bases, with 13 bases sitting between them. The V gene's germline CDR1 is SNHLY and CDR2 FYNNEI. The CDR3 sequence is CASSEVRARPTDTQYF. For the CDR3, the DNA is TGTGCCAGCAGTGAAGTTAGAGCGCGACCCACAGATACGCAGTATTTT.

This clone has only a few counts. The CDR3 protein is CASRTKGQGRTDTQYF. CDR3 in DNA: TGTGCCAGCAGGACCAAGGGACAGGGGAGGACAGATACGCAGTATTTT. The chain combines TRBV2 with TRBJ2-3; 10 nucleotides line up with TRBD1. This CDR3 has 16 residues. After removal of 6 bases from V and 3 bases from J, the junction contained 9 bases not matched to a gene. Per the germline V gene, CDR1 is SNHLY and CDR2 is FYNNEI.

This chain joins TRBV7-3 and TRBJ2-3; TRBD1 is a possible D gene (6 bases). V lost 5 bases and J lost 2, with 11 bases in between. The CDR3 extends over 14 amino acids. CDR1 and CDR2 (germline): SGHTA, FQGTGA. In DNA form, the CDR3 reads TGTGCCAGCAGCCTGTGGGGGCCCACAGATACGCAGTATTTT. It is translated as CASSLWGPTDTQYF. The full variable domain, its missing parts supplied by reference TRBV7-3 and TRBJ2-3, is GAGVSQTPSNKVTEKGKYVELRCDPISGHTALYWYRQSLGQGPEFLIYFQGTGAADDSGLPNDRFFAVRPEGSVSTLKIQRTERGDSAVYLCASSLWGPTDTQYFGPGTRLTVL.

This clone was seen a few times. CDR3 protein: CASSTGRNYEQYF. CDR3 DNA sequence: TGTGCCAGCAGCACCGGGAGGAACTACGAGCAGTACTTC. V gene TRBV6-5 combines with J gene TRBJ2-7, with 7 nucleotides matching TRBD2. The CDR3 contains 13 residues. The ends lost 6 bases at V and 3 bases at J; junction bases unmatched: 5. The germline CDR1 and CDR2 sequences are MNHEY and SVGAGI.

Worth noting for this clone: Within the sample, other DNA sequences also encode this same CDR3. The chain combines TRBV28 with TRBJ2-7; maybe TRBD1 (7 bases). Germline loops: CDR1 MDHEN, CDR2 SYDVKM. The CDR3 sequence is 14 residues long. V dropped 5 bases and J dropped 0 bases, with 11 bases sitting between them. The chain's CDR3 is CASSPGGSSYEQYV. The CDR3 DNA reads as TGTGCCAGCAGTCCAGGGGGGAGCTCCTACGAGCAGTACGTC.

The chain uses TRBV7-3 and TRBJ2-1; D uncertain. The ends were cut back, 5 bases at V and 8 bases at J, with 22 bases in the middle. The V gene's germline CDR1 is SGHTA and CDR2 FQGTGA. The CDR3 is 16 residues long. The CDR3 DNA follows: TGTGCCAGCAGCCTCCTACAGACTTTAAGGGTGGATGAGCAGTTCTTC. This codes for CASSLLQTLRVDEQFF.

The rearrangement joins TRBV5-5 to TRBJ2-2; 10 positions match TRBD2. The trim removed 4 bases at V and 2 bases at J, leaving 5 bases unmatched. Looked up from germline, CDR1 is SGHKS and CDR2 is YYEKEE (reference sequence). This CDR3 has 16 residues. Here the CDR3 DNA reads TGTGCCAGCAGCCTGGGACTAGCGCCCAACACCGGGGAGCTGTTTTTT. Translating gives CASSLGLAPNTGELFF.